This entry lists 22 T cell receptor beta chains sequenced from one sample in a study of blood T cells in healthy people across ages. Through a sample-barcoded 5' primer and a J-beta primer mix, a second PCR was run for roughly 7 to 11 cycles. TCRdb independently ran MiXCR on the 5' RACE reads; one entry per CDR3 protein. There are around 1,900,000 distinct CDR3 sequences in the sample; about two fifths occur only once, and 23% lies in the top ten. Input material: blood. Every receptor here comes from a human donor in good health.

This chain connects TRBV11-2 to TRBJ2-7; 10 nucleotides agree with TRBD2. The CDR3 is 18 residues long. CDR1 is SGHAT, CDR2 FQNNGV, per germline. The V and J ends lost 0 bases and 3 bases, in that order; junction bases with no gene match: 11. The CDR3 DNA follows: TGTGCCAGCAGCTTAGAGGGTAGCGGGGGGCCCACAATCTACGAGCAGTACTTC. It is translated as CASSLEGSGGPTIYEQYF.

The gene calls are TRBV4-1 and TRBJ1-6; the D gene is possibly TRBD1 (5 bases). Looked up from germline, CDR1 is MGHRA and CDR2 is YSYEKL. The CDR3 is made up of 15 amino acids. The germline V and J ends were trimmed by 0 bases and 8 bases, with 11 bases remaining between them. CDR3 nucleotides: TGCGCCAGCAGCCAAGATCTGACAGCGGATTCACCCCTCCACTTT. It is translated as CASSQDLTADSPLHF.

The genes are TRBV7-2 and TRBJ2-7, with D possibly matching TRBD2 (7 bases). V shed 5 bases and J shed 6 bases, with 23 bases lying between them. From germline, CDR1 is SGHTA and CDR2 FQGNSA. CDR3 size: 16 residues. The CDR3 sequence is CASSTPRGGPQGEQYF. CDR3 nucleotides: TGTGCCAGCAGCACACCGAGGGGGGGCCCCCAGGGCGAGCAGTACTTC. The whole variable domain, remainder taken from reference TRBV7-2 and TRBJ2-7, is GAGVSQSPSNKVTEKGKDVELRCDPISGHTALYWYRQSLGQGLEFLIYFQGNSAPDKSGLPSDRFSAERTGGSVSTLTIQRTQQEDSAVYLCASSTPRGGPQGEQYFGPGTRLTVT.

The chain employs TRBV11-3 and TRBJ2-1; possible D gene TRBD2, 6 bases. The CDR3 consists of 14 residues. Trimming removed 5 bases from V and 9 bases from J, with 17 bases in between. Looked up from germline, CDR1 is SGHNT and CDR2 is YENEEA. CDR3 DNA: TGTGCCAGCAGCCCTGATGGGGGGTACGGTGAGCAGTTCTTC. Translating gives CASSPDGGYGEQFF. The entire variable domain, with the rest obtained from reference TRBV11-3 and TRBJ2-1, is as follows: EAGVVQSPRYKIIEKKQPVAFWCNPISGHNTLYWYLQNLGQGPELLIRYENEEAVDDSQLPKDRFSAERLKGVDSTLKIQPAELGDSAVYLCASSPDGGYGEQFFGPGTRLTVL.

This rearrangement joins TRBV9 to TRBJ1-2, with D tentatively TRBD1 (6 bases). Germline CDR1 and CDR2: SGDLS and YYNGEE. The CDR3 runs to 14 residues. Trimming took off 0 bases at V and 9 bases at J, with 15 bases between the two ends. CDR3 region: CASSVEVPGVSYTF. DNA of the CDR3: TGTGCCAGCAGCGTAGAGGTTCCAGGGGTTAGCTACACCTTC.

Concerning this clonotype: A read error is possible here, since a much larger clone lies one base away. The CDR3 sequence is CASGRDRTGANVLTF. In DNA form, the CDR3 reads TGCGCCAGCGGCCGAGACAGGACTGGGGCCAACGTCCTGACTTTC. V and J are TRBV4-1 and TRBJ2-6; D is possibly TRBD1 (6 bases). CDR3 size: 15 residues. V lost 8 bases to trimming and J lost 2 bases, with 13 bases between them. Germline loops: CDR1 MGHRA, CDR2 YSYEKL.

The CDR3 is CASSTVNQPQHF. DNA for the CDR3: TGTGCCAGCTCAACAGTCAATCAGCCCCAGCATTTT. The chain links TRBV28 to TRBJ1-5; no definite D call. Trimming stripped 8 bases from V and 3 bases from J, with 8 bases between. The germline V gene encodes CDR1 MDHEN and CDR2 SYDVKM. The CDR3 is 12 amino acids.

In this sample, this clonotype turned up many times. The CDR3: CASSLTGLDGYTF. CDR3 nucleotides: TGTGCCAGCAGCCTGACAGGGCTGGATGGCTACACCTTC. The chain links TRBV28 to TRBJ1-2; TRBD1 agrees at 7 bases. V shed 6 bases and J 6 bases; nucleotides not matched to a gene: 7. The CDR3 spans 13 residues. Germline loops: CDR1 MDHEN, CDR2 SYDVKM.

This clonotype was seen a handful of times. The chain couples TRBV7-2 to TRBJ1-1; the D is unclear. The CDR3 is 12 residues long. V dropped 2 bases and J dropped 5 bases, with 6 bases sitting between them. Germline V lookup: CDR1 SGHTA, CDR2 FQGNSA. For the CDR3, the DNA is TGTGCCAGCAGCTTAAAAGCTACTGAAGCTTTCTTT. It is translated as CASSLKATEAFF.

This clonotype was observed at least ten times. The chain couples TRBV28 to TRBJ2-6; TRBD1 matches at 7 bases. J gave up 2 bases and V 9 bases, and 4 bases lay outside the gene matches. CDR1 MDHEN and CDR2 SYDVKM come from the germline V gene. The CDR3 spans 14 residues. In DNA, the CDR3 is TGTGCCAGTAGAGACAGGGCTGGGGCCAACGTCCTGACTTTC. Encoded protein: CASRDRAGANVLTF. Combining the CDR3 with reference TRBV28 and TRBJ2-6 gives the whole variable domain DVKVTQSSRYLVKRTGEKVFLECVQDMDHENMFWYRQDPGLGLRLIYFSYDVKMKEKGDIPEGYSVSREKKERFSLILESASTNQTSMYLCASRDRAGANVLTFGAGSRLTVL.

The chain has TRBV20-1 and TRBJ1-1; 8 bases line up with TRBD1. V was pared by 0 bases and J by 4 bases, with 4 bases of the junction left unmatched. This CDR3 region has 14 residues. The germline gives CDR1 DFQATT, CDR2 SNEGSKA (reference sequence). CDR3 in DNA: TGCAGTGCTAGAGACAGGGGGCTAGGCACTGAAGCTTTCTTT. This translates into CSARDRGLGTEAFF.

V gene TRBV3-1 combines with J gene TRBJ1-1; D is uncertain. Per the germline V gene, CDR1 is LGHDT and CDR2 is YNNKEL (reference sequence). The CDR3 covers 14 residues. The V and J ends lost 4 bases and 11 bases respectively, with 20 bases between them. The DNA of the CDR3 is TGTGCCAGCAGCCCTCTGGCAGCAACCCCAAGGGCTTTCTTT. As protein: CASSPLAATPRAFF.

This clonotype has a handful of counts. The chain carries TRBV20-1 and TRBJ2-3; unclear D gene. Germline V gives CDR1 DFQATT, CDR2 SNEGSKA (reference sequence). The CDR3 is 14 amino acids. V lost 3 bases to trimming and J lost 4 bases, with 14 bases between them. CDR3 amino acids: CSASFSSRADTQYF. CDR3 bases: TGCAGTGCTAGTTTTTCCAGTAGAGCAGATACGCAGTATTTT.

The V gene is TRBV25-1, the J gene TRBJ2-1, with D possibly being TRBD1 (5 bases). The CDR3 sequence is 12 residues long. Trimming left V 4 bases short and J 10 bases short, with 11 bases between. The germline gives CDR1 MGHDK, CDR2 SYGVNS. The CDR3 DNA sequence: TGTGCCAGCAGTGCAGGGTCCTACGAGCAGTTCTTC. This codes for CASSAGSYEQFF.

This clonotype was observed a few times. The CDR3 here is CASSLVDRSDTQYF. The CDR3, as DNA: TGTGCCAGCAGCCTGGTGGATCGGTCAGATACGCAGTATTTT. The chain recombines TRBV7-2 with TRBJ2-3; unclear D gene. V gave up 5 bases and J gave up 4 bases, with 13 bases separating them. This CDR3 has 14 amino acids. The germline V gene encodes CDR1 SGHTA and CDR2 FQGNSA.

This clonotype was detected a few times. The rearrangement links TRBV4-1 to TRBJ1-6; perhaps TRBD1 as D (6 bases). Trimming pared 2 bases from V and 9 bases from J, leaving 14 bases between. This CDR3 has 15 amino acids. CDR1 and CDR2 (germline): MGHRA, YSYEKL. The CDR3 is CASSQPTGLSSPLHF. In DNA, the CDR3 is TGCGCCAGCAGCCAACCAACAGGGTTAAGTTCACCCCTCCACTTT.

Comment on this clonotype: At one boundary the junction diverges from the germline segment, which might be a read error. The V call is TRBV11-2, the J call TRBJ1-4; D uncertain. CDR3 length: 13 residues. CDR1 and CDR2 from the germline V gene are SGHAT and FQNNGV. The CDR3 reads CASSPSTEQKRFF. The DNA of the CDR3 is TGTGCCAGCAGCCCCTCTACAGAACAAAAACGGTTTTTT.

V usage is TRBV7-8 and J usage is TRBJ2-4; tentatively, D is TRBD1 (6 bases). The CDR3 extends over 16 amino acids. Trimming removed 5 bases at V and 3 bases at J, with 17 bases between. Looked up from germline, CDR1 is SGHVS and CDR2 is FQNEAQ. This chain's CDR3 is CASSRGQGSGKNIQYF. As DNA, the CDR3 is TGTGCCAGCAGCCGAGGGCAGGGGTCCGGCAAAAACATTCAGTACTTC. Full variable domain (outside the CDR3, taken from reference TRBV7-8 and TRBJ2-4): GAGVSQSPRYKVAKRGQDVALRCDPISGHVSLFWYQQALGQGPEFLTYFQNEAQLDKSGLPSDRFFAERPEGSVSTLKIQRTQQEDSAVYLCASSRGQGSGKNIQYFGAGTRLSVL.

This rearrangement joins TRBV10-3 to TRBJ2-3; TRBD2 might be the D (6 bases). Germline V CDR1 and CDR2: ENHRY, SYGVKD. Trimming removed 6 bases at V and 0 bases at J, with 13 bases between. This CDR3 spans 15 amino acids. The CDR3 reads CAISPPGTSTDTQYF. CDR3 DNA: TGTGCCATCAGCCCGCCCGGGACTAGCACAGATACGCAGTATTTT.

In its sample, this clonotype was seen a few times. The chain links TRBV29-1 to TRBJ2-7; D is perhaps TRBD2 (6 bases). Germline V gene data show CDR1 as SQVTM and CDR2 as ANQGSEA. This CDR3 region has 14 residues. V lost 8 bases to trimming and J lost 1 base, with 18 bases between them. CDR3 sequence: CSPWISSGSYEQYF. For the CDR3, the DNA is TGCAGCCCCTGGATTAGTAGCGGTTCCTACGAGCAGTACTTC.

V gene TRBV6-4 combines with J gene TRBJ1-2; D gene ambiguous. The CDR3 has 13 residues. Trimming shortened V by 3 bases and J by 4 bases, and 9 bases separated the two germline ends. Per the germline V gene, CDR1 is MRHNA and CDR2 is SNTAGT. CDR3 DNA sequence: TGTGCCAGCAGTGAATCCGAAGGCTATGGCTACACCTTC. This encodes CASSESEGYGYTF.

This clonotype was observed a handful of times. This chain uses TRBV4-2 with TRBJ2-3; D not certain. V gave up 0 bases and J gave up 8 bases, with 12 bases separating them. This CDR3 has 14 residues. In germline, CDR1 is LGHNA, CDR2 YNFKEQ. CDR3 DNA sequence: TGTGCCAGCAGCCAAGATATGAAGACCATTACGCAGTATTTT. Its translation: CASSQDMKTITQYF.